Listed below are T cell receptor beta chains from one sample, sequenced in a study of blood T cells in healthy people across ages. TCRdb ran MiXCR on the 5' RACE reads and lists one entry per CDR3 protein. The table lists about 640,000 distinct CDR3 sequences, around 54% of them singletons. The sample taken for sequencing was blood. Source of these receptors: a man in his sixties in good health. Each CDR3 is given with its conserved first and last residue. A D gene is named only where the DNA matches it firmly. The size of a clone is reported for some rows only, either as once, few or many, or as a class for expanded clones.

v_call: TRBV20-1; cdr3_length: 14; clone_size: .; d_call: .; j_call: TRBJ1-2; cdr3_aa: CSASDRRVDYGYTF; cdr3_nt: TGCAGTGCTAGTGACAGGAGGGTGGACTATGGCTACACCTTC
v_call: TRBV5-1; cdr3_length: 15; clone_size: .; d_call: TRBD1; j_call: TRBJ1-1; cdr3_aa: CTSSGGGGRNTEAFF; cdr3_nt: TGCACCAGCAGCGGCGGAGGGGGCCGGAACACTGAAGCTTTCTTT
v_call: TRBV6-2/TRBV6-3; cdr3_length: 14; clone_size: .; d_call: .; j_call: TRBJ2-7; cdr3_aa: CASSQGTPSYEQYF; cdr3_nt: TGTGCCAGCAGCCAGGGGACACCCTCCTACGAGCAGTACTTC
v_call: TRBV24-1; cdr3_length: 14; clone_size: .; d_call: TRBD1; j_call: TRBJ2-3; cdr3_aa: CATTSGGGTDTQYF; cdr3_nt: TGTGCCACCACATCAGGGGGAGGCACAGATACGCAGTATTTT
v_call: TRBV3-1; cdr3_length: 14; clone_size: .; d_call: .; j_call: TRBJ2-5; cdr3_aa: CASSPDHTGETQYF; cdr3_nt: TGTGCCAGCAGCCCAGATCATACTGGGGAGACCCAGTACTTC
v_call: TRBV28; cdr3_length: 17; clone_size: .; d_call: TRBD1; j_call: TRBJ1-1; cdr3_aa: CASSPRGSRRRDTEAFF; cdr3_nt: TGTGCCAGCAGTCCCAGGGGGAGCCGGCGACGGGACACTGAAGCTTTCTTT
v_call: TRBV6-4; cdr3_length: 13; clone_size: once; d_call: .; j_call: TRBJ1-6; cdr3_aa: CASSDYYNSPLHF; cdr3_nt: TGTGCCAGCAGTGACTACTACAATTCACCCCTCCACTTT
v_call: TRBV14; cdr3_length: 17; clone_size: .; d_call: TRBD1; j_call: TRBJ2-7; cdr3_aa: CASSPPLDRDPYYEQYF; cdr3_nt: TGTGCCAGCAGCCCTCCTTTAGACAGGGATCCCTACTACGAGCAGTACTTC
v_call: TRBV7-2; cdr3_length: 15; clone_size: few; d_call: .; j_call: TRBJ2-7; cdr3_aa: CASSFSMGGWDEQYF; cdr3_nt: TGTGCCAGCAGCTTTAGCATGGGGGGCTGGGACGAGCAGTACTTC
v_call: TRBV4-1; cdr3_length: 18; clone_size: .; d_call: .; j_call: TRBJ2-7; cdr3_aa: CASSQPSGGRYSSYEQYF; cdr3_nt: TGCGCCAGCAGCCAACCTTCCGGGGGGCGGTACAGCTCCTACGAGCAGTACTTC
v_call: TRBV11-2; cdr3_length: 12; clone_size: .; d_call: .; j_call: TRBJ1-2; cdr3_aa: CASIIGRNGYTF; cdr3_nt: TGTGCCAGCATTATCGGACGGAATGGCTACACCTTC
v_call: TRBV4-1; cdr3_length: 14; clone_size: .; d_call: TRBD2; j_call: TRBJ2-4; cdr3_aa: CASNSGEGKNIQYF; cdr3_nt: TGCGCCAGCAACAGCGGGGAAGGCAAAAACATTCAGTACTTC
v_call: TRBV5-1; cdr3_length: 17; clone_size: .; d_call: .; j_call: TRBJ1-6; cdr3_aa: CASSLNPGGSGGSPLHF; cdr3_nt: TGCGCCAGCAGCTTGAACCCTGGTGGGTCCGGTGGTTCACCCCTCCACTTT
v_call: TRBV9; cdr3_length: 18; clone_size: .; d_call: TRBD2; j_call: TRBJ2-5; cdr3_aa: CASSVGTSGGSGQETQYF; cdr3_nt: TGTGCCAGCAGCGTAGGGACTAGCGGGGGGTCGGGCCAAGAGACCCAGTACTTC